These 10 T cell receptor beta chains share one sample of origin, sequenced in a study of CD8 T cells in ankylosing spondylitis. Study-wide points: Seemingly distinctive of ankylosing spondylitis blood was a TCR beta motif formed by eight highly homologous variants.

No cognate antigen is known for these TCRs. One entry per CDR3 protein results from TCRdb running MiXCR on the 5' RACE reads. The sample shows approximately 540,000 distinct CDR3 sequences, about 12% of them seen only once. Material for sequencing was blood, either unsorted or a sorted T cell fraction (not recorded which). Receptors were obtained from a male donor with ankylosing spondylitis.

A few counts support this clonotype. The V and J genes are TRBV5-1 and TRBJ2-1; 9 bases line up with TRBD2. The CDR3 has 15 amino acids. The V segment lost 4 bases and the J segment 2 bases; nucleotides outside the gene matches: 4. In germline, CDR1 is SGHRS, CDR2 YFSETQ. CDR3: CASSLIAGAYNEQFF. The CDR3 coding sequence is TGCGCCAGCAGCCTGATAGCGGGAGCCTACAATGAGCAGTTCTTC.

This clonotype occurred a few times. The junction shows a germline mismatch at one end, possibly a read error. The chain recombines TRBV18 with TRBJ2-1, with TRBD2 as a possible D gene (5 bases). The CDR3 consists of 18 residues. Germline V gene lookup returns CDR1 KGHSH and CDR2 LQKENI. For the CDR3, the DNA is TGTGCCAGCGCACCCCAGGCGGGTCAGCCAAGCTCCTACAATGAGCAGTTCTTC. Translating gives CASAPQAGQPSSYNEQFF. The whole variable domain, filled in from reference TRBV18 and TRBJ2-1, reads NAGVMQNPRHLVRRRGQEARLRCSPMKGHSHVYWYRQLPEEGLKFMVYLQKENIIDESGMPKERFSAEFPKEGPSILRIQQVVRGDSAAYFCASAPQAGQPSSYNEQFFGPGTRLTVL.

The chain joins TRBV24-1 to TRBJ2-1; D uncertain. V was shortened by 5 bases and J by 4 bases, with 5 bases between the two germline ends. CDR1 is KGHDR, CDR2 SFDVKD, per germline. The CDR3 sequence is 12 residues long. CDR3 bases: TGTGCCACCAGTGGGGGTTACAATGAGCAGTTCTTC. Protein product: CATSGGYNEQFF.

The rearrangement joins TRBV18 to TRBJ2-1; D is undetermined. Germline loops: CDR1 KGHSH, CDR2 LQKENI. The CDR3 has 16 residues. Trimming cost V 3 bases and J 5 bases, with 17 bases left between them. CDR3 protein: CASSPKFKDHDNEQFF. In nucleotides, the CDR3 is TGTGCCAGCTCACCGAAATTTAAGGACCATGACAATGAGCAGTTCTTC.

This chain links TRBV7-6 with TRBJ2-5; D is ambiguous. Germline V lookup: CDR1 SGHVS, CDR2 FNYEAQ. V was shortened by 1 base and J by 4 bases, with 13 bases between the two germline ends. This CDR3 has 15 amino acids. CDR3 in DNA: TGTGCCAGCAGCTTAGTACTGATTATGGGAGAGACCCAGTACTTC. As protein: CASSLVLIMGETQYF.

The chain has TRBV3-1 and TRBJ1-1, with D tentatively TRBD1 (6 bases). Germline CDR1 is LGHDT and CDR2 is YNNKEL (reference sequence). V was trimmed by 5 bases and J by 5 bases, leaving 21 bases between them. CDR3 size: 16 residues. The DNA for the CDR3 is TGTGCCAGCAGCGCCCTGGGGGCATCTGTTAGTACTGAAGCTTTCTTT. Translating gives CASSALGASVSTEAFF.

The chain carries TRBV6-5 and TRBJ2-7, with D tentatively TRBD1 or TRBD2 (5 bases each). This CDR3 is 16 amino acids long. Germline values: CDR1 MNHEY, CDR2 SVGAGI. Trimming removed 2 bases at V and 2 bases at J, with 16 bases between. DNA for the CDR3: TGTGCCAGCAGTTACCAACCCGGGACGCCGACCTACGAGCAGTACTTC. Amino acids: CASSYQPGTPTYEQYF.

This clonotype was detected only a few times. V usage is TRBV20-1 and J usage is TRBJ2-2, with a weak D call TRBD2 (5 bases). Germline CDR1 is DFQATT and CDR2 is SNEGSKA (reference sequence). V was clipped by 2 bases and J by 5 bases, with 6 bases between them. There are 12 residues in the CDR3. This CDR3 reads CSARRETGELFF. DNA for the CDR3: TGCAGTGCTAGAAGGGAGACCGGGGAGCTGTTTTTT.

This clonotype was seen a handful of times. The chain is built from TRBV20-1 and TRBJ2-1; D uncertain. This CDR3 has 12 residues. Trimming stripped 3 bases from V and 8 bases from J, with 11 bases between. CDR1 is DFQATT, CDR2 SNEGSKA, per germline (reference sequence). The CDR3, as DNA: TGCAGTGCTAGTATCCTCCTACATGAGCAGTTCTTC. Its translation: CSASILLHEQFF.

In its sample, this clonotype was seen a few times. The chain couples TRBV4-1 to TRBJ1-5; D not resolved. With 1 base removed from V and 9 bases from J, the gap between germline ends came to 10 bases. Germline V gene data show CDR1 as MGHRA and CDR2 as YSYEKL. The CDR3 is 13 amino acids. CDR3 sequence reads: CASSQVGAGPQHF. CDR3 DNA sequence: TGCGCCAGCAGCCAAGTCGGCGCAGGGCCCCAGCATTTT.